The present T cell receptor (beta chain) was sequenced within a study of response to subunit inactivated influenza vaccine (dated 2018 in TCRdb). Regarding the complete study: Deep quantitative T cell receptor repertoire profiling was used in the study to track responses to a trivalent subunit inactivated influenza vaccine.

V is clipped by 2 bases and J by 6 bases, and the sequence between their germline boundaries is 10 bases long. Taken from the germline V gene, the CDR1 and CDR2 loops are SGHTA and FQGNSA. The CDR3 starts with the cysteine, ends with the phenylalanine, and has 14 residues. The read is trimmed to its CDR3 DNA, 42 bases read in frame from base 1. The library was produced with RT-PCR. TCRdb records Illumina HiSeq 2500 as the sequencer. TCRdb redid the processing of the public reads, applying fastp at Q25 and MiXCR, and retained in-frame beta chains. Duplicate CDR3 protein sequences are folded into a single record with the most common DNA and genes. This sample is represented by over 650,000 distinct CDR3 sequences; less than 20% of them were singletons. The ten largest clones represent approximately 11% of the sample. Beyond this particular receptor, the publication reports: It was suggested by the authors that each seasonal influenza vaccination may recruit only a limited number of new T cells.

Notes on this clonotype: Its antigen remains undetermined. The input lacks base qualities; no much larger clone sits a single base away.

This clonotype was sampled from a man aged 50-59 years who received an inactivated influenza vaccine. Donor details come from another sample of the same person, matched by shared clones. Sequences were derived from PBMCs from blood, sampled 5 days after vaccination. Recombination joined TRBV7-2 with TRBJ2-2; the D gene identity is not certain. The sequenced DNA: TGTGCCAGCAGCTTAAATGTAAACGCCGGGGAGCTGTTTTTT. This sequence encodes CASSLNVNAGELFF.